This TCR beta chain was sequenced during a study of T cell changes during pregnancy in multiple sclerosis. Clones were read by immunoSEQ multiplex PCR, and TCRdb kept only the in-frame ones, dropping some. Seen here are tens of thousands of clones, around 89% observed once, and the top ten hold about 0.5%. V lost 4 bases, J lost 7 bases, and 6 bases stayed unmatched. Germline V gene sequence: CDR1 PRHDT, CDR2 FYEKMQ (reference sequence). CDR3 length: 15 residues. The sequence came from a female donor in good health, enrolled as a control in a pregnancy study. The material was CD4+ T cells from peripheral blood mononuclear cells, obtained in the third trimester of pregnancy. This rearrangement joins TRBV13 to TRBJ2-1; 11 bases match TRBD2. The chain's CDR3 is CASSYASGGRNEQFF. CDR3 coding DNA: TGTGCCAGCAGCTACGCTAGCGGGGGGAGGAATGAGCAGTTCTTC.